Listed below are T cell receptor beta chains from one sample, sequenced in a study of CD8 T cells in ankylosing spondylitis. TCRdb re-called the 5' RACE reads with MiXCR, one entry per CDR3 protein. The repertoire holds 200,000 or so distinct CDR3 sequences, with about 20% as singletons. The sequenced sample consisted of blood, either unsorted or a sorted T cell fraction (not recorded which). The origin of the receptors is a male donor aged 10-35 years with ankylosing spondylitis or in good health (not recorded which). The CDR3 runs from the conserved cysteine through the conserved F or W. A D gene is named only where the DNA matches it firmly. Clone size is stated in some rows and not others, as once, few, many or a class when expanded.

TGTGCCAGCAGCTCGACAGGGAACACCGGGGAGCTGTTTTTT	CASSSTGNTGELFF	NA	many	TRBV7-9	TRBJ2-2
TGTGCCAGCAGCCAAGATCGACTAGCGGGACAGAGCACAGATACGCAGTATTTT	CASSQDRLAGQSTDTQYF	TRBD2	many	TRBV4-2	TRBJ2-3
TGCAGCGTTGCCGCGTTGGCGGGGGCGGGTGGCTACACCTTC	CSVAALAGAGGYTF	NA	many	TRBV29-1	TRBJ1-2
TGTGCCAGCAGAGAGATTAGTTCCTACGAGCAGTACTTC	CASREISSYEQYF	NA	NA	TRBV12-3/TRBV12-4	TRBJ2-7
TGCAGTGCGCCAACTAGCAGCTACGAGCAGTACTTC	CSAPTSSYEQYF	NA	NA	TRBV20-1	TRBJ2-7
TGTGCCACCAGCAGAGGTAACAATGAGCAGTTCTTC	CATSRGNNEQFF	NA	NA	TRBV15	TRBJ2-1
TGTGCCAGCAGTTACGGGAGGTTCTACAATGAGCAGTTCTTC	CASSYGRFYNEQFF	NA	many	TRBV6-5	TRBJ2-1
TGTGCCAGCAGCCTGAACAGGGGGCCGAACACCGGGGAGCTGTTTTTT	CASSLNRGPNTGELFF	TRBD1	many	TRBV6-5	TRBJ2-2
TGCGCCAGCAGCGCAGCGGACAGCTCCTACAATGAGCAGTTCTTC	CASSAADSSYNEQFF	NA	many	TRBV5-1	TRBJ2-1
TGTGCCAGCAGGGGGCCGGGACAGGGAGACAGGAACACTGAAGCTTTCTTT	CASRGPGQGDRNTEAFF	TRBD1	many	TRBV5-6	TRBJ1-1
TGTGCCAGCTCACCCAAACAGGGAGAAGCTTCACCCCTCCACTTT	CASSPKQGEASPLHF	NA	many	TRBV18	TRBJ1-6
TGTGCCAGCAGTTACTCCTCGGGGACAGATTGGTTCTTC	CASSYSSGTDWFF	TRBD1	many	TRBV6-2/TRBV6-3	TRBJ2-1
TGTGCCAGCAAAGGGCCGACTTCGAGGGGCTACACCTTC	CASKGPTSRGYTF	NA	NA	TRBV6-5	TRBJ1-2
TGCGCCAGCTCGTGGGGAAGTAGCGGGAGTGATGAGCAGTTCTTC	CASSWGSSGSDEQFF	TRBD2	many	TRBV5-1	TRBJ2-1
TGCAGTGCTAGGTACCCTTCCAGGTGGGAAGAGACCCAGTACTTC	CSARYPSRWEETQYF	NA	many	TRBV20-1	TRBJ2-5
TGCGCCAGCTTGAGTAGGGGGCGAAGAACTGAAGCTTTCTTT	CASLSRGRRTEAFF	TRBD1	many	TRBV5-1	TRBJ1-1
TGTGCCAGCAGCTTAAGGGTCCGGCGGACCACAACCGGGGAGCTGTTTTTT	CASSLRVRRTTTGELFF	NA	many	TRBV7-2	TRBJ2-2
TGCGCCAGCAGCTTTCAGACTAGCGGACAAGAGACCCAGTACTTC	CASSFQTSGQETQYF	TRBD2	many	TRBV5-1	TRBJ2-5
TGCGCCAGCAGCCCGGAATATCAGCTAAGGGCCTACGAGCAGTACTTC	CASSPEYQLRAYEQYF	NA	many	TRBV5-1	TRBJ2-7
TGTGCCAGCAGTCCACCAGGGGACGAGGAGACCCAGTACTTC	CASSPPGDEETQYF	NA	many	TRBV28	TRBJ2-5
TGTGCCAGCAGCTTGGACCTTAGCGACACAGATACGCAGTATTTT	CASSLDLSDTDTQYF	NA	many	TRBV5-4	TRBJ2-3
TGCAGCTGTCCGTCGGGACTAGCAGGCAATGAGCAGTTCTTC	CSCPSGLAGNEQFF	TRBD2	few	TRBV29-1	TRBJ2-1
TGTGCCATCAGTGAGACTAGCGGGAGCGGTTATGAGCAGTTCTTC	CAISETSGSGYEQFF	TRBD2	NA	TRBV10-3	TRBJ2-1
TGTGCCAGCAGCTTAGACTCATTGGGACTAGCGGGAGGAGTTGAGCAGTTCTTC	CASSLDSLGLAGGVEQFF	TRBD2	few	TRBV11-2	TRBJ2-1
TGCGCCAGCAGCCAAGATGCTTCACCCCTCCACTTT	CASSQDASPLHF	NA	many	TRBV4-1	TRBJ1-6
TGTGCCAGCAGCCAAGATCCCAGGGAAAGGGGGAACACTGAAGCTTTCTTT	CASSQDPRERGNTEAFF	NA	many	TRBV4-2	TRBJ1-1